The 22 T cell receptor beta chains reported below all come from one sample, sequenced in a study of T cells after yellow fever vaccination. TCRdb re-called the 5' RACE reads through MiXCR, storing one row per CDR3 protein. The data contain around 550,000 distinct CDR3 sequences, 15% to 20% of them seen just once; the ten biggest clones take up approximately 15%. The material sequenced was PBMCs, taken 15 days after the yellow fever booster vaccination. The receptors come from a man aged 25 to 40 who received the YFV17D yellow fever vaccine.

The V and J genes are TRBV7-6 and TRBJ1-1, with TRBD1 matching over 9 bases. This CDR3 region has 15 residues. With V trimmed by 5 bases and J by 1 base, 5 bases remained unmatched. Germline V lookup: CDR1 SGHVS, CDR2 FNYEAQ. In nucleotides, the CDR3 is TGTGCCAGCAGCATAACAGGGGGCCCGAACACTGAAGCTTTCTTT. Translation: CASSITGGPNTEAFF.

V gene TRBV25-1 combines with J gene TRBJ2-3; 7 bases line up with TRBD1. J lost 6 bases, V lost 4 bases, and 10 bases had no gene match. The CDR3 covers 15 residues. CDR1 is MGHDK and CDR2 is SYGVNS in the germline V gene. This CDR3 reads CASSVYRGLADTQYF. In nucleotides, the CDR3 is TGTGCCAGCAGTGTTTACAGGGGCCTGGCGGATACGCAGTATTTT.

The V and J genes are TRBV7-2 and TRBJ2-5; D might be TRBD2 (5 bases). V lost 1 base, J lost 4 bases, and 13 bases lay in between. Germline values: CDR1 SGHTA, CDR2 FQGNSA. The CDR3 covers 15 residues. The CDR3 here is CASSLGGGEGETQYF. The CDR3, as DNA: TGTGCCAGCAGCTTAGGAGGAGGAGAGGGAGAGACCCAGTACTTC.

The chain couples TRBV20-1 to TRBJ2-7, with 9 bases that match TRBD2. The CDR3 is 14 amino acids. CDR1 is DFQATT, CDR2 SNEGSKA, per germline (reference sequence). V shed 4 bases, J shed 5 bases, and the junction held 9 bases outside the gene matches. The DNA of the CDR3 is TGCAGTGCTATAGGCGGACTAGCGAGCAACGAGCAGTACTTC. It yields the protein CSAIGGLASNEQYF.

This clonotype appeared a few times. The chain combines TRBV27 with TRBJ2-7; D ambiguous. V was shortened by 7 bases and J by 0 bases, with 10 bases between the two germline ends. Germline V lookup: CDR1 MNHEY, CDR2 SMNVEV (reference sequence). CDR3 size: 13 residues. CDR3 coding DNA: TGTGCCAGCAAGCGCGGTAGCTCCTACGAGCAGTACTTC. Translating gives CASKRGSSYEQYF.

The J gene is TRBJ2-1, the V gene TRBV7-2; 15 positions match TRBD2. Germline V CDR1 and CDR2: SGHTA, FQGNSA. V lost 5 bases, J lost 8 bases, and 4 bases stayed unmatched. CDR3 length equals 15 residues. In DNA, the CDR3 is TGTGCCAGCAGCGAGGGACTAGCGGGAGGACATGAGCAGTTCTTC. As protein: CASSEGLAGGHEQFF.

This clonotype was seen more than once but under ten times. This chain links TRBV5-4 with TRBJ2-5; D is possibly TRBD2 (5 bases). The ends were cut back, 0 bases at V and 2 bases at J, with 14 bases in the middle. CDR1 is SGHNT and CDR2 is YYREEE in the germline V gene (reference sequence). This CDR3 spans 16 amino acids. CDR3 protein: CASSLAGLGPQETQYF. DNA of the CDR3: TGTGCCAGCAGCTTGGCTGGACTTGGCCCTCAAGAGACCCAGTACTTC.

The V and J genes are TRBV15 and TRBJ2-5; no clear D gene. Per germline, CDR1 LNHNV and CDR2 YYDKDF (reference sequence). This CDR3 is 14 amino acids long. Trimming removed 1 base at V and 1 base at J, with 7 bases between. The CDR3 is CATSRAATQETQYF. CDR3 in DNA: TGTGCCACCAGCAGAGCGGCGACCCAAGAGACCCAGTACTTC. The full variable domain, with the rest looked up from reference TRBV15 and TRBJ2-5, is DAMVIQNPRYQVTQFGKPVTLSCSQTLNHNVMYWYQQKSSQAPKLLFHYYDKDFNNEADTPDNFQSRRPNTSFCFLDIRSPGLGDTAMYLCATSRAATQETQYFGPGTRLLVL.

V is TRBV24-1 and J is TRBJ2-1, with 13 nucleotides matching TRBD2. Germline V gene data show CDR1 as KGHDR and CDR2 as SFDVKD. The CDR3 length is 17 residues. V was pared by 4 bases and J by 2 bases, with 4 bases of the junction left unmatched. This CDR3 reads CATSEGTSGNAYNEQFF. CDR3 nucleotide sequence: TGTGCCACCAGTGAGGGGACTAGCGGGAACGCCTACAATGAGCAGTTCTTC.

The chain employs TRBV5-1 and TRBJ1-3; 8 nucleotides agree with TRBD1. With 0 bases clipped from V and 7 bases from J, the junction kept 0 bases outside the gene matches. From germline, CDR1 is SGHRS and CDR2 YFSETQ. This CDR3 spans 13 amino acids. The chain's CDR3 is CASSLGQGNTIYF. CDR3 DNA: TGCGCCAGCAGCTTGGGACAGGGGAACACCATATATTTT.

The chain recombines TRBV28 with TRBJ2-2; 7 nucleotides align to TRBD1. This CDR3 spans 13 amino acids. J gave up 8 bases and V 9 bases, and 9 bases lay outside the gene matches. Germline V CDR1 and CDR2: MDHEN, SYDVKM. The CDR3 region has the DNA TGTGCCAGGGGCTTGACAGGGCCGGGGGAGCTGTTTTTT. It is translated as CARGLTGPGELFF.

The rearrangement links TRBV11-2 to TRBJ2-4; D tentatively reads TRBD1 or TRBD2 (5 bases each). The CDR3 totals 15 residues. V was pared by 0 bases and J by 8 bases, with 14 bases between. Germline-derived CDR1 and CDR2 are SGHAT and FQNNGV. Here the CDR3 DNA reads TGTGCCAGCAGCTTAGATTGGGCAGGGACGGACATTCAGTACTTC. Its protein is CASSLDWAGTDIQYF.

CDR3 region: CASSPGQPQNIQYF. DNA for the CDR3: TGTGCCAGTAGCCCCGGACAGCCTCAAAACATTCAGTACTTC. The V call is TRBV19, the J call TRBJ2-4; D is possibly TRBD1 (6 bases). Trimming stripped 6 bases from V and 5 bases from J, with 14 bases between. From germline, CDR1 is LNHDA and CDR2 SQIVND (reference sequence). CDR3 length: 14 amino acids.

The V and J genes are TRBV7-2 and TRBJ2-5, with 9 positions matching TRBD2. CDR3 length equals 16 residues. Per germline, CDR1 SGHTA and CDR2 FQGNSA. Losses at the gene ends were 0 bases for V and 2 bases for J; bases not matched to a gene: 4. CDR3 sequence reads: CASSLALTSGQETQYF. The CDR3 nucleotides are TGTGCCAGCAGCTTAGCCCTTACTAGCGGGCAAGAGACCCAGTACTTC.

J is TRBJ2-1 and V is TRBV6-1; D not resolved. Germline-derived CDR1 and CDR2 are MNHNS and SASEGT. The CDR3 sequence is 14 residues long. V was pared by 7 bases and J by 5 bases, with 15 bases between. The CDR3 here is CASTSPRTDNEQFF. The CDR3 DNA reads as TGTGCCAGCACCTCCCCGAGGACCGACAATGAGCAGTTCTTC.

This clonotype was recorded a few times. The rearrangement uses TRBV11-2 and TRBJ2-3, with D perhaps TRBD1 or TRBD2 (5 bases each). The CDR3 is 15 residues long. The V gene lost 5 bases and the J gene lost 4 bases, with 16 bases spanning the gap. Germline V gene sequence: CDR1 SGHAT, CDR2 FQNNGV. The DNA of the CDR3 is TGTGCCAGCAGCCCGGGGCTCCAGATTGCAGATACGCAGTATTTT. It yields the protein CASSPGLQIADTQYF.

The rearrangement links TRBV28 to TRBJ2-7; 7 positions agree with TRBD1. This CDR3 spans 14 amino acids. The germline gives CDR1 MDHEN, CDR2 SYDVKM. V dropped 5 bases and J dropped 4; count of bases not matched to a gene: 8. The CDR3 sequence: CASSQPGQPYEQYF. Here the CDR3 DNA reads TGTGCCAGCAGTCAACCGGGACAGCCATACGAGCAGTACTTC.

This chain links TRBV29-1 with TRBJ2-7; 7 nucleotides match TRBD1. The CDR3 runs to 12 residues. Per the germline V gene, CDR1 is SQVTM and CDR2 is ANQGSEA. The trim removed 6 bases at V and 3 bases at J, leaving 5 bases unmatched. As DNA, the CDR3 is TGCAGCGTGACCCGGGACAGCTACGAGCAGTACTTC. Protein product: CSVTRDSYEQYF.

The CDR3 spells CASSQDLRLGGTGQFF. CDR3 DNA sequence: TGTGCCAGCAGCCAAGATCTCCGCTTGGGTGGGACTGGACAGTTCTTC. The rearrangement uses TRBV14 and TRBJ2-1; D may be TRBD2 (6 bases). Trimming pared 0 bases from V and 13 bases from J, leaving 22 bases between. This CDR3 comprises 16 residues. Per the germline V gene, CDR1 is SGHDN and CDR2 is FVKESK. Looking up the rest from reference TRBV14 and TRBJ2-1 gives the full variable domain: EAGVTQFPSHSVIEKGQTVTLRCDPISGHDNLYWYRRVMGKEIKFLLHFVKESKQDESGMPNNRFLAERTGGTYSTLKVQPAELEDSGVYFCASSQDLRLGGTGQFFGPGTRLTVL.

This clonotype was detected only a few times. This rearrangement joins TRBV6-4 to TRBJ2-5; possibly TRBD2 for D (6 bases). Trimming took off 6 bases at V and 2 bases at J, with 13 bases between the two ends. The CDR3 runs 14 residues. The V gene's germline CDR1 is MRHNA and CDR2 SNTAGT. The CDR3 DNA reads as TGTGCCAGCAGAGTTAGCGGAGGGCAAGAGACCCAGTACTTC. It encodes CASRVSGGQETQYF.

This clonotype was counted a few times. The genes are TRBV28 and TRBJ2-5; TRBD2 aligns across 8 bases. There are 15 residues in the CDR3. The germline V gene encodes CDR1 MDHEN and CDR2 SYDVKM. V was clipped by 3 bases and J by 5 bases; unmatched bases: 8. The DNA for the CDR3 is TGTGCCAGCAGTTTCCGGGAGGGCCTTAGGGAGACCCAGTACTTC. This codes for CASSFREGLRETQYF.

The rearrangement links TRBV7-9 to TRBJ1-6; weak D call: TRBD1 (6 bases). The CDR3 totals 15 residues. Per germline, CDR1 SEHNR and CDR2 FQNEAQ (reference sequence). Trimming left V 5 bases short and J 6 bases short, with 14 bases between. This chain's CDR3 is CASSVGGGSNSPLHF. CDR3 sequence (DNA): TGTGCCAGCAGCGTGGGGGGGGGCAGTAATTCACCCCTCCACTTT.